This paragraph covers one TCR beta chain sequence. This sample was taken from a study of blood T cell repertoires in COVID-19. Looking at the study overall: The samples span acute and convalescent COVID-19 from the United States, Italy and Spain.

Authors' methods: Quantification of nucleated cells was approximated via reference gene primer amplification. This table comes from immunoSEQ multiplex PCR, and its TCRdb copy is limited to in-frame clones, with some not included. V, J and clone size reflect that table, while D and trimming were determined from the DNA. The top ten hold under 2% of the sample, which has roughly 280,000 clones, approximately 86% seen once. V shed 5 bases and J shed 3 bases, with 14 bases lying between them. The CDR3 runs to 14 residues. CDR1 and CDR2 from the germline V gene are MDHEN and SYDVKM. The receptor comes from a man in his thirties or forties with active or convalescent COVID-19. V and J are TRBV28 and TRBJ2-7, with TRBD1 as a possible D gene (6 bases). The sequencing sample was made of peripheral blood. CDR3 sequence reads: CASSLRQAHYEQYF. DNA for the CDR3: TGTGCCAGCAGTCTACGACAGGCACACTACGAGCAGTACTTC.